These 18 T cell receptor beta chains share one sample of origin, sequenced in a study of Tregs in tolerant kidney transplant recipients. The nonmyeloablative bone marrow transplants came from related graft donors, with transient mixed chimerism. Assay used: immunoSEQ multiplex PCR; TCRdb lists only in-frame clones, some missing. This sample's table reports 12,000 to 15,000 clones. The sample in question was CD4+ T cells from blood (PBMCs), obtained 12 months after the transplant. These TCRs come from a human patient who received a combined kidney and bone marrow transplant. These T cells may partly come from the graft donor.

Turning to this clone: With the read ending 3 residues before the CDR3 end, the germline J gene is used to fill in that end. V usage is TRBV5-1 and J usage is TRBJ1-1; TRBD1 aligns across 7 bases. CDR1 is SGHRS, CDR2 YFSETQ, per germline. Germline trimming cut 4 bases from V and 5 bases from J; bases unmatched to any gene: 8. This CDR3 is built from 14 residues. This CDR3 reads CASSQDRAVTEAFF. CDR3 DNA (partial): TGCGCCAGCAGCCAAGACAGGGCGGTGACTGAA.

Remarks on this clone: The sequenced fragment ends 3 residues before the CDR3 boundary, so the rest is inferred from the germline J gene. The chain couples TRBV10-3 to TRBJ2-1, with D possibly being TRBD1 (5 bases). Germline CDR1 ENHRY, CDR2 SYGVKD. The CDR3 runs 14 residues. The V and J ends lost 2 bases and 5 bases respectively, with 10 bases between them. The CDR3 protein is CAISETVGDNEQFF. Partial CDR3 DNA: TGTGCCATCAGTGAGACAGTAGGGGACAATGAG.

On this clone itself: The CDR3 extends 3 residues past the end of the read, so its final part is completed from the germline J gene. V gene TRBV30 combines with J gene TRBJ1-4, with TRBD1 matching over 8 bases. This CDR3 comprises 13 residues. The J segment lost 7 bases and the V segment lost 6 bases, leaving 7 bases of the junction unmatched. CDR1 is GTSNPN and CDR2 is SVGIG in the germline V gene (reference sequence). The chain's CDR3 is CACSSGGGEKLFF. The covered CDR3 bases are TGTGCCTGCTCGTCAGGGGGCGGTGAAAAA.

According to its frequency, this clone is medium-sized. The CDR3 extends 3 residues past the end of the read, so its final part is completed from the germline J gene. This chain connects TRBV12-5 to TRBJ1-1; D unresolved. The CDR3 loop spans 14 amino acids. Trimming cost V 5 bases and J 4 bases, with 14 bases left between them. Germline assignment: CDR1 LGHNT and CDR2 FRNRAP. Incomplete CDR3 DNA: TGTGCTAGTGGTACCTACCCCCGGGGCACTGAA. Residues: CASGTYPRGTE. The CDR3, in full, reads CASGTYPRGTEAFF. Looking up the rest from reference TRBV12-5 and TRBJ1-1 gives the full variable domain: DARVTQTPRHKVTEMGQEVTMRCQPILGHNTVFWYRQTMMQGLELLAYFRNRAPLDDSGMPKDRFSAEMPDATLATLKIQPSEPRDSAVYFCASGTYPRGTEAFFGQGTRLTVV.

Points on this clone: The DNA ends 3 residues before the CDR3 does, and the rest of the CDR3 is filled in from the germline J gene. This chain connects TRBV20-1 to TRBJ1-5; 8 nucleotides match TRBD1. The germline CDR1 and CDR2 sequences are DFQATT and SNEGSKA (reference sequence). After removal of 5 bases from V and 4 bases from J, the junction contained 7 bases not matched to a gene. This CDR3 comprises 14 residues. The sequenced CDR3 bases are TGCAGTGCTTATCAGGGGGCCCAGAATCAGCCC. It codes for CSAYQGAQNQP. From start to end, the CDR3 is CSAYQGAQNQPQHF.

With respect to this clone: The read ends 3 residues early relative to the CDR3; the germline J gene fills the gap. The rearrangement uses TRBV10-1 and TRBJ2-5; maybe TRBD1 (5 bases). CDR1 is WNHNN and CDR2 is SYGVQD in the germline V gene (reference sequence). Trimming shortened V by 4 bases and J by 1 base, and 7 bases separated the two germline ends. This CDR3 has 13 residues. The chain's CDR3 is CASSATVQETQYF. The DNA read from the CDR3 is TGCGCCAGCAGTGCGACAGTCCAAGAGACC.

The sequenced CDR3 bases are TGTGCCAGTAGTACCACCGTCAGGAATTGGAGCAATCAGCCC. Translated: CASSTTVRNWSNQP. The full CDR3 is CASSTTVRNWSNQPQHF. The chain recombines TRBV19 with TRBJ1-5; no reliable D call. With the read ending 3 residues before the CDR3 end, the germline J gene is used to fill in that end. In germline, CDR1 is LNHDA, CDR2 SQIVND (reference sequence). The CDR3 loop spans 17 amino acids. Deletions cut 4 bases from V and 1 base from J, with 17 bases between.

Note on this clone: The read terminates 3 residues ahead of where the CDR3 ends, so the germline J gene completes it. This chain connects TRBV5-1 to TRBJ2-3; 11 nucleotides match TRBD2. The V gene's germline CDR1 is SGHRS and CDR2 YFSETQ. Trimming cost V 2 bases and J 6 bases; bases outside gene matches: 8. CDR3 length equals 16 residues. The CDR3 protein is CASSLGLGLAVDTQYF. The covered CDR3 bases are TGCGCCAGCAGCTTAGGGTTGGGACTAGCGGTGGATACG.

Incomplete CDR3 DNA: TGCAGTGCTAAACGGGACAGGGCCCAGCGGGGA. Amino acids: CSAKRDRAQRG. The whole CDR3 protein reads CSAKRDRAQRGAFF. V is TRBV20-1 and J is TRBJ1-1; 9 nucleotides line up with TRBD1. The CDR3 end is not reached by the read, which stops 3 residues before it; the germline J gene fills it in. This CDR3 contains 14 residues. CDR1 DFQATT and CDR2 SNEGSKA come from the germline V gene (reference sequence).

Concerning this clone: The read ends 3 residues before the CDR3 terminus; that terminus is restored from the germline J gene. The rearrangement links TRBV4-2 to TRBJ2-3; 12 positions agree with TRBD2. V was pared by 4 bases and J by 6 bases, with 20 bases of the junction left unmatched. The CDR3 length is 20 residues. The germline gives CDR1 LGHNA, CDR2 YNFKEQ. The CDR3 loop is CASSPGASGREWATRDTQYF. Incomplete CDR3 DNA: TGTGCCAGCAGCCCGGGGGCTAGCGGGAGGGAATGGGCCACAAGGGATACG.

With respect to this clone: Coverage ceases 3 residues before the CDR3 finishes, and the germline J gene fills in the end. The V and J genes are TRBV10-3 and TRBJ1-1; possible D gene TRBD1, 5 bases. The CDR3 loop spans 14 amino acids. The V gene lost 4 bases and the J gene lost 4 bases, with 13 bases spanning the gap. The germline gives CDR1 ENHRY, CDR2 SYGVKD. The DNA read from the CDR3 is TGTGCCATCAGTGTAAGGGGTTTGGGCACTGAA. Protein: CAISVRGLGTE. The full CDR3 sequence reads CAISVRGLGTEAFF.

Of note for this clone: The read is 3 residues too short to cover the CDR3 end, so that end is filled in from the germline J gene. The genes are TRBV5-4 and TRBJ2-7; 13 bases line up with TRBD2. V trimming: 4 bases; J trimming: 3 bases; junction bases outside the gene matches: 4. The CDR3 loop spans 15 amino acids. From germline, CDR1 is SGHNT and CDR2 YYREEE (reference sequence). The part of the CDR3 DNA that was read is TGTGCCAGCAGCCGAAGGACTAGCGGGAGCTACGAG. It encodes CASSRRTSGSYE. The whole CDR3 is CASSRRTSGSYEQYF.

On this clone: The read stops 3 residues short of the end of the CDR3; the missing end is completed from the germline J gene. The chain employs TRBV11-1 and TRBJ2-7, with D possibly TRBD1 on 5 matching bases. The CDR3 runs to 15 residues. V was pared by 3 bases and J by 0 bases, with 12 bases between. Germline assignment: CDR1 SGHAT and CDR2 FQDESV (reference sequence). CDR3 region: CASSLWTRNSYEQYF. The CDR3 bases that were read are TGTGCCAGCAGCTTGTGGACACGGAACTCCTACGAG.

On this clone itself: The read comes to an end 3 residues before the CDR3 does, leaving the germline J gene to fill in the end. The chain has TRBV19 and TRBJ2-7; 8 bases are a match to TRBD1. The germline CDR1 and CDR2 sequences are LNHDA and SQIVND (reference sequence). Trimming took 4 bases from V and 5 from J; bases not matched to a gene: 7. The CDR3 is 14 amino acids. The DNA read from the CDR3 is TGTGCCAGTAGTAGGACAGGGACGGCGGACGAG. Translated, it gives CASSRTGTADE. The whole CDR3 region reads CASSRTGTADEQYF.

Of note for this clone: The read stops 3 residues short of the end of the CDR3; the missing end is completed from the germline J gene. This rearrangement joins TRBV30 to TRBJ1-5, with D perhaps matching TRBD1 (6 bases). Germline CDR1 GTSNPN, CDR2 SVGIG (reference sequence). The CDR3 loop spans 14 amino acids. The V end was cut by 1 base, the J end by 7 bases, with 14 bases between. The DNA read from the CDR3 is TGTGCCTGGAGTGCGGGGGGCGCCCGGCAGCCC. Translation gives CAWSAGGARQP. The entire CDR3 sequence reads CAWSAGGARQPQHF.

To note about this clone: With the read ending 3 residues before the CDR3 end, the germline J gene is used to fill in that end. This rearrangement joins TRBV4-1 to TRBJ1-4; TRBD1 might be the D (6 bases). This CDR3 region has 14 residues. The germline V gene has CDR1 MGHRA and CDR2 YSYEKL. Deletions cut 4 bases from V and 4 bases from J, with 10 bases between. CDR3 DNA, as far as it was read: TGCGCCAGCAGCCTGGGACACCTTAATGAAAAA. This gives the protein CASSLGHLNEK. In full, the CDR3 reads CASSLGHLNEKLFF.

This chain's CDR3 is CASSISGTGGSNQPQHF. The sequenced part of the CDR3 DNA is TGTGCCAGTAGTATATCAGGGACAGGGGGCTCAAATCAGCCC. The chain employs TRBV19 and TRBJ1-5, with TRBD1 matching 12 bases. The read is 3 residues too short to cover the CDR3 end, so that end is filled in from the germline J gene. The trim removed 2 bases at V and 4 bases at J, leaving 6 bases unmatched. The CDR3 spans 17 residues. The germline CDR1 and CDR2 sequences are LNHDA and SQIVND (reference sequence).

Concerning this clone: The read ends 3 residues shy of where the CDR3 ends; the end is completed using the germline J gene. This chain uses TRBV29-1 with TRBJ2-1, with 9 positions matching TRBD2. V gave up 7 bases and J gave up 5 bases; unmatched junction bases: 9. CDR3 length equals 14 residues. Per the germline V gene, CDR1 is SQVTM and CDR2 is ANQGSEA. The CDR3 loop is CSASYSGSNNEQFF. Partial CDR3 DNA: TGCAGCGCATCCTATAGCGGGAGTAACAATGAG.